The 7 T cell receptor beta chains listed next were all sequenced from one sample in a study of cytomegalovirus exposure and HLA in healthy donors. The PCR contained 60 Vbeta and 13 Jbeta primers. Clones were read by immunoSEQ multiplex PCR, and TCRdb kept only the in-frame ones, dropping some. The sample lists about 77,000 clones, around 78% occurring once. Sequencing used PBMCs. The receptors originated from a man aged 40-49 years in good health and CMV-seronegative.

The chain recombines TRBV7-3 with TRBJ2-3, with TRBD2 as a possible D gene (5 bases). Looked up from germline, CDR1 is SGHTA and CDR2 is FQGTGA. This CDR3 spans 15 amino acids. Deletions cut 2 bases from V and 2 bases from J, with 11 bases between. CDR3 residues: CASSLLSSDTDTQYF. Here the CDR3 DNA reads TGTGCCAGCAGCTTACTTAGTAGCGACACAGATACGCAGTATTTT.

This clone was detected only a few times. This chain links TRBV27 with TRBJ2-3; TRBD1 might be the D (5 bases). CDR3 length: 14 residues. Trimming cost V 6 bases and J 2 bases, with 12 bases left between them. Looked up from germline, CDR1 is MNHEY and CDR2 is SMNVEV (reference sequence). The CDR3 loop reads CASRAQGYTDTQYF. Written as DNA, the CDR3 is TGTGCCAGCAGGGCTCAGGGATACACAGATACGCAGTATTTT.

This chain connects TRBV9 to TRBJ2-7, with 10 bases matching TRBD2. The CDR3 loop spans 15 amino acids. Germline values: CDR1 SGDLS, CDR2 YYNGEE. The ends lost 0 bases at V and 1 base at J; junction bases unmatched: 1. The CDR3 DNA reads as TGTGCCAGCAGCGTAGGGACTAGCGGTTCCTACGAGCAGTACTTC. Translated, it gives CASSVGTSGSYEQYF.

This clone was observed a few times. The chain links TRBV4-3 to TRBJ1-1; D may be TRBD1 (6 bases). CDR1 is LGHNA and CDR2 is YSLEER in the germline V gene. V was pared by 0 bases and J by 0 bases, with 8 bases between. The CDR3 covers 15 residues. In DNA, the CDR3 is TGCGCCAGCAGCCAAGAGACAGGAGTGAACACTGAAGCTTTCTTT. Translated: CASSQETGVNTEAFF.

The chain is built from TRBV7-2 and TRBJ2-7, with D maybe TRBD2 (7 bases). Trimming stripped 2 bases from V and 12 bases from J, with 17 bases between. Germline V CDR1 and CDR2: SGHTA, FQGNSA. The CDR3 is 13 amino acids. The CDR3 sequence: CASSLTTQGGGYF. CDR3 coding DNA: TGTGCCAGCAGCTTAACGACCCAAGGGGGGGGGTACTTC.

The sample holds one count of this clone. The rearrangement joins TRBV19 to TRBJ2-1, with TRBD2 matching 10 bases. J lost 7 bases, V lost 4 bases, and 7 bases had no gene match. The germline V gene encodes CDR1 LNHDA and CDR2 SQIVND (reference sequence). The CDR3 runs 15 residues. The CDR3 DNA follows: TGTGCCAGTAGTAGTACTAGCGGGAATAGGAATGAGCAGTTCTTC. This encodes CASSSTSGNRNEQFF.

The chain joins TRBV30 to TRBJ1-1, with no clear D. Trimming removed 4 bases from V and 7 bases from J, with 10 bases in between. From germline, CDR1 is GTSNPN and CDR2 SVGIG (reference sequence). CDR3 length: 11 residues. Here the CDR3 DNA reads TGTGCCTGGAAGCCAGACTATGAAGCTTTCTTT. Protein product: CAWKPDYEAFF.